Given below is one T cell receptor (beta chain) in context. Antigen unknown. The sample comes from a study of graft-versus-host responses after intestinal transplantation. Generated by immunoSEQ multiplex PCR, the TCRdb table keeps only in-frame clones and is missing some. The sample lists around 100,000 clones; 85% to 95% were seen once. Trimming cost V 10 bases and J 6 bases; bases outside gene matches: 14. CDR3 length equals 15 residues. In germline, CDR1 is MNHNY, CDR2 SVGAGI (reference sequence). Findings and limits, study-wide: Across patients carrying graft-donor T cell macrochimerism, allografts held high graft-versus-host to host-versus-graft clonal ratios. There was an association between peak levels of circulating GvH clones and early post-transplant HvG declines.

This sequence joins TRBV6-6 and TRBJ2-5, with 10 bases identical to TRBD2. Specimen: unstimulated CD8+ T cells sorted from spleen or lymph node cells, collected before transplant. This receptor was identified in a human donor who was the organ donor for an intestinal transplant. CDR3 nucleotides: TGTGCCACCCTCGTCCCTAGCGGGAGCAGGCAGACCCAGTACTTC. This sequence encodes CATLVPSGSRQTQYF.